Sequencing of this TCR beta chain was carried out in a study of blood T cell repertoires in COVID-19. Overall study: There were acute and convalescent COVID-19 samples, and they came from the United States, Italy and Spain. T cells, B-cell-depleted T cells, or PBMCs supplied cDNA or gDNA.

Sequencing was performed with immunoSEQ multiplex PCR; in TCRdb, only in-frame clones are kept and a portion is missing. The table records roughly 200,000 clones, 80% to 85% of them present only once. This CDR3 is 14 amino acids long. V was cut by 4 bases and J by 3 bases, with 13 bases left in between. Germline-derived CDR1 and CDR2 are SGHDT and YYEEEE. This TCR was recovered from a middle-aged man with acute or convalescent COVID-19. This chain links TRBV5-6 with TRBJ1-1, with unresolved D. What was sequenced was peripheral blood. The CDR3 region is CASSPLIRDTEAFF. In DNA, the CDR3 is TGTGCCAGCAGCCCCCTGATCCGGGACACTGAAGCTTTCTTT.